These T cell receptor beta chains were read from a single sample in a study of blood T cell repertoires in COVID-19. TCRdb keeps only in-frame clones here, not all; method: immunoSEQ multiplex PCR. The sample carries about 150,000 clones, roughly 90% recorded once. Sequencing was carried out using PBMCs or T cells enriched from blood (not recorded which). These receptors were taken from a woman aged 50 to 60 who had recovered from COVID-19. CDR3s include the opening cysteine and the closing phenylalanine or tryptophan. Not every row has a clone size; where given, it reads once, few, many or a size class.

V: TRBV19
size: -
CDR3: CATRQGGRAGELFF

V: TRBV11-3
size: -
CDR3: CASSFLGLAGTRTDTQYF

V: TRBV4-3
size: -
CDR3: CASSQDYWRAGDEKLFF

V: TRBV19
size: -
CDR3: CASSTRTGEAFF

V: TRBV9
size: -
CDR3: CASSAAGGISTDTQYF

V: TRBV14
size: -
CDR3: CASSQDPSTEAFF

V: TRBV19
size: -
CDR3: CASSTRTGNSPLHF

V: TRBV7-2
size: -
CDR3: CASSPQGSRNQPQHF

V: TRBV4-3
size: -
CDR3: CASSQLTGFGEQFF

V: TRBV18
size: -
CDR3: CASSPRSDTYEQYF

V: TRBV19
size: -
CDR3: CATGRGYTF

V: TRBV7-9
size: -
CDR3: CASSQGIERNSGANVLTF

V: TRBV2
size: -
CDR3: CASTPVREQFF

V: TRBV5-4
size: -
CDR3: CASSRGQAQETQYF

V: TRBV7-6
size: -
CDR3: CASSHYRGSTGELFF

V: TRBV6-5
size: -
CDR3: CASIEPRGPYEQYF

V: TRBV4-2
size: -
CDR3: CASSQDREGEKLFF

V: TRBV19
size: -
CDR3: CASRSQGVGEAFF

V: TRBV7-2
size: -
CDR3: CASSLDRSGANVLTF

V: TRBV7-9
size: -
CDR3: CASSSLGGSYEQYF

V: TRBV7-8
size: -
CDR3: CASSFGTSGLTDTQYF

V: TRBV7-2
size: -
CDR3: CASSLSSGGPQETQYF

V: TRBV7-9
size: -
CDR3: CASSLVFPGQGADQPQHF

V: TRBV6-5
size: -
CDR3: CASSRTGESNGYTF

V: TRBV7-9
size: -
CDR3: CATVQGGNQPQHF

V: TRBV7-2
size: -
CDR3: CASSWDSSYNEQFF

V: TRBV5-5
size: few
CDR3: CASSLVGRGAGETQYF

V: TRBV7-8
size: -
CDR3: CASSQQRQGRYNEQFF

V: TRBV6-5
size: once
CDR3: CASSPGTGPNSPLHF

V: TRBV29-1
size: -
CDR3: CSVAAGGANEQFF

V: TRBV4-3
size: -
CDR3: CASSQERVSGYEQYF

V: TRBV4-2
size: once
CDR3: CASSQEPGINTEAFF

V: TRBV4-1
size: few
CDR3: CASSQVKELAGRYEQYF

V: TRBV6-5
size: -
CDR3: CASSRQGQVNQPQHF

V: TRBV6-6
size: -
CDR3: CASTGQFNSPLHF

V: TRBV12-3/TRBV12-4
size: -
CDR3: CASSLRRGWTF

V: TRBV5-1
size: -
CDR3: CASSLDRVEKLFF

V: TRBV18
size: -
CDR3: CASSPQPPSGENEQFF

V: TRBV20-1
size: -
CDR3: CSASSRAGNSGNTIYF

V: TRBV19
size: -
CDR3: CASSGDSVNTEAFF

V: TRBV28
size: -
CDR3: CASSVTGSNQPQHF

V: TRBV6-5
size: -
CDR3: CASSYGASVGEQYF

V: TRBV9
size: -
CDR3: CASSVATANTGELFF

V: TRBV6-5
size: -
CDR3: CASSPGQLYGYTF